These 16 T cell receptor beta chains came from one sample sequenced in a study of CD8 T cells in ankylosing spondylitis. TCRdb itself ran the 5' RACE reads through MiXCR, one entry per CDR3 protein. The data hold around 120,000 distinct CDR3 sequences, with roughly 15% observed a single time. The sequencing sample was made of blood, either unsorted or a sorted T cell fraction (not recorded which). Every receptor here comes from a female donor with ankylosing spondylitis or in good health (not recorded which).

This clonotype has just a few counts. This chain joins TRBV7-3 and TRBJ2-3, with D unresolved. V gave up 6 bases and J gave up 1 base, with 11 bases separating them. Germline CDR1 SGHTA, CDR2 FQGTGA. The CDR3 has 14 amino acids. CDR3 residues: CASRSDWGTDTQYF. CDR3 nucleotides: TGTGCCAGCAGGTCTGATTGGGGCACAGATACGCAGTATTTT.

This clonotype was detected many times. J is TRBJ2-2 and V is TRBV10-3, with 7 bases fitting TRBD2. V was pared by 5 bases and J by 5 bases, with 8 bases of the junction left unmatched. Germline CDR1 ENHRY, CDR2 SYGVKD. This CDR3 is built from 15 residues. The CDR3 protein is CAISPLADLTGELFF. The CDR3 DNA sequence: TGTGCCATCAGTCCGCTAGCGGACCTAACCGGGGAGCTGTTTTTT.

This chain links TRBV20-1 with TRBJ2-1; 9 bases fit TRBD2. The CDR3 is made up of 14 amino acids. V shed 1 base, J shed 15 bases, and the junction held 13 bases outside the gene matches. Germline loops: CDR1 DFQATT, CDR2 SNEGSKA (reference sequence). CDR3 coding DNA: TGCAGTGCTAGAGGGACTAGCGCAGATCAAAGACTGTTCTTC. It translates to CSARGTSADQRLFF.

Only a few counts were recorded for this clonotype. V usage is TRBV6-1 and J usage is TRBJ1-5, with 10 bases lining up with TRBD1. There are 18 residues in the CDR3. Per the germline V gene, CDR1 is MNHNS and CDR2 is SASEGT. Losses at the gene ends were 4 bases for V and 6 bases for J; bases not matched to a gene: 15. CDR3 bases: TGTGCCAGCAGTGGCCCCCGGGACAGGGGAGTAGACGGTCAGCCCCAGCATTTT. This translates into CASSGPRDRGVDGQPQHF.

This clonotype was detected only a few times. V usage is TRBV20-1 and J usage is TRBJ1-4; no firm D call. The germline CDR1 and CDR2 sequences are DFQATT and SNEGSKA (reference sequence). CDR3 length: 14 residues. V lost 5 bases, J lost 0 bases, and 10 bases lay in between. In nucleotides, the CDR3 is TGCAGTGCTGTGGAGGGAACAACTAATGAAAAACTGTTTTTT. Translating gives CSAVEGTTNEKLFF.

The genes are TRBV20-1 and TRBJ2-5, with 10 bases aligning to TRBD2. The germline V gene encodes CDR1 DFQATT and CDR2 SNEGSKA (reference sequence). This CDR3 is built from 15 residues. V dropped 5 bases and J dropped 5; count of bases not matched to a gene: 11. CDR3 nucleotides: TGCAGTGCTTCTAGCGGGGGCCCGGGGGAGGAGACCCAGTACTTC. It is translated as CSASSGGPGEETQYF.

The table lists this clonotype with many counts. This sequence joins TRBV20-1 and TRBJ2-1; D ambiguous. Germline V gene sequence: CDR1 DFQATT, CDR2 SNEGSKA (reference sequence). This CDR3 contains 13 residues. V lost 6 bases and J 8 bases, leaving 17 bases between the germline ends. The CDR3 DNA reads TGCAGTGCCTCCTTGCCCGTCCTCGATGAGCAGTTCTTC. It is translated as CSASLPVLDEQFF.

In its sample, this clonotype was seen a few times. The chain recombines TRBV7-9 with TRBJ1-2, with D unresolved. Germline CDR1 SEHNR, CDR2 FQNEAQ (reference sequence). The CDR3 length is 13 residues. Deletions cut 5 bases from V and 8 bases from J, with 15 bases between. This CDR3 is CASSPDGSWGYTF. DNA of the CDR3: TGTGCCAGCAGCCCGGACGGGAGTTGGGGCTACACCTTC.

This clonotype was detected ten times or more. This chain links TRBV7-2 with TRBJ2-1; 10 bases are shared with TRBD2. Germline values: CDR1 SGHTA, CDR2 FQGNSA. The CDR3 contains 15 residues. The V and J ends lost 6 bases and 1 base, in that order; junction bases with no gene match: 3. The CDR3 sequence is CASSVAGGSYNEQFF. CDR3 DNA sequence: TGTGCCAGCAGTGTAGCGGGGGGTTCCTACAATGAGCAGTTCTTC.

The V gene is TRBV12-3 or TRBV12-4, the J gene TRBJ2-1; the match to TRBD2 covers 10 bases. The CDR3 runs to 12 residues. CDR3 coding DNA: TGTGTGAGCGGGGGGGAGTACAATGAGCAGTTCTTC. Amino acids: CVSGGEYNEQFF.

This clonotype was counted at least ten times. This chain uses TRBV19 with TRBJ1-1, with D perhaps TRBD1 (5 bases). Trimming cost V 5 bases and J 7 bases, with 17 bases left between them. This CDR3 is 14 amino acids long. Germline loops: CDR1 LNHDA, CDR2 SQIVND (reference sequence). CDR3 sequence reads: CASSVTGSASEAFF. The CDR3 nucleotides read TGTGCCAGTAGTGTTACAGGTTCCGCCAGTGAAGCTTTCTTT.

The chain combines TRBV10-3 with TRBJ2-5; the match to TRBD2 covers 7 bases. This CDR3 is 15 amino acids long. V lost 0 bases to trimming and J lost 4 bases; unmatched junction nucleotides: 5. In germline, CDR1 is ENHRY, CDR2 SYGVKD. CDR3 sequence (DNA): TGTGCCATCAGTGAGTCTCCGGGAGGAGGAGAGACCCAGTACTTC. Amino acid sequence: CAISESPGGGETQYF.

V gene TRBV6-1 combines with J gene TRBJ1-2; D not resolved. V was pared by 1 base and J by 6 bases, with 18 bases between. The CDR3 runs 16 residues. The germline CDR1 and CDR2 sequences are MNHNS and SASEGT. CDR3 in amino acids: CASSEVVTLLGDGYTF. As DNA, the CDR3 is TGTGCCAGCAGTGAAGTTGTCACCCTCCTTGGCGATGGCTACACCTTC.

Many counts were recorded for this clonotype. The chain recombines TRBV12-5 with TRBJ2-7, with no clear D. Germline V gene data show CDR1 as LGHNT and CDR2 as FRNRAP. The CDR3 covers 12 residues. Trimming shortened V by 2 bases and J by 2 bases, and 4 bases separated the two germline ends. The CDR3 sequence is CASGLPPYEQYF. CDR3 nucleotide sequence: TGTGCTAGTGGTTTGCCCCCCTACGAGCAGTACTTC.

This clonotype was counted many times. The CDR3 reads CSARGVASYEQYF. The CDR3 DNA sequence: TGCAGTGCTAGGGGAGTAGCATCCTACGAGCAGTACTTC. The rearrangement joins TRBV20-1 to TRBJ2-7, with a tentative D call TRBD2 (5 bases). The CDR3 spans 13 residues. V was clipped by 3 bases and J by 1 base, with 10 bases between them. Germline V gives CDR1 DFQATT, CDR2 SNEGSKA (reference sequence).

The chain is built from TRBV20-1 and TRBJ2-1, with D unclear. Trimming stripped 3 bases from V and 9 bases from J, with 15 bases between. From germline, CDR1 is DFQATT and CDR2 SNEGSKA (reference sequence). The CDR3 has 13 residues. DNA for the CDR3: TGCAGTGCTAGCAAGGGTATCAAGGCTGAGCAGTTCTTC. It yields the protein CSASKGIKAEQFF.